This is a list of T cell receptor beta chains from one sample in a study of blood T cell repertoires in COVID-19. Using immunoSEQ multiplex PCR, the repertoire was profiled, and TCRdb retains in-frame clones only, with some absent. Seen here are 150,000 or so clones, around 87% observed once, and the top ten hold 0.99%. Sequencing was done on a sample of peripheral blood. The receptors were sampled from a man between 18 and 29 years old with acute or convalescent COVID-19. Each CDR3 is given with its conserved first and last residue. The D gene is left open where the match is weak. Not all rows give a size; the values are once, few, many and, for expanded clones, a class.

TRBV7-9	few	TRBJ1-2	TRBD1	CASSLGGGNYGYTF	TGTGCCAGCAGCTTAGGAGGGGGCAACTATGGCTACACCTTC
TRBV6-5	-	TRBJ2-5	-	CASTNPRGQTQYF	TGTGCCAGCACCAACCCCAGGGGCCAGACCCAGTACTTC
TRBV5-1	-	TRBJ2-5	-	CASSLDSQETQYF	TGCGCCAGCAGCTTGGACAGCCAAGAGACCCAGTACTTC
TRBV29-1	few	TRBJ1-4	TRBD1	CSVFGLSQGAREKLFF	TGCAGCGTTTTTGGACTCAGTCAGGGGGCTAGAGAAAAACTGTTTTTT
TRBV10-3	-	TRBJ1-1	TRBD1	CAIGADRSMPLNTEAFF	TGTGCCATCGGGGCGGACAGGTCGATGCCCTTGAACACTGAAGCTTTCTTT
TRBV30	-	TRBJ2-7	-	CAWSAGTSHDEQYF	TGTGCCTGGAGTGCCGGGACATCTCACGACGAGCAGTACTTC
TRBV12-5	-	TRBJ1-1	TRBD1	CASGLQTGGVTEAFF	TGTGCTAGTGGTTTGCAGACAGGGGGCGTCACTGAAGCTTTCTTT
TRBV6-5	-	TRBJ1-5	-	CASSNGQLYQPQHF	TGTGCCAGCAGTAATGGACAGCTCTATCAGCCCCAGCATTTT
TRBV7-9	-	TRBJ1-2	TRBD1	CASSFAGGLSGYTF	TGTGCCAGCAGCTTTGCAGGGGGCCTCTCTGGCTACACCTTC
TRBV5-1	once	TRBJ2-4	-	CASSSWTRQDNAQYF	TGCGCCAGCAGCTCTTGGACTAGACAGGACAACGCTCAGTACTTC
TRBV4-1	-	TRBJ2-1	TRBD2	CASSLRGTSGSGSYNEQFF	TGCGCCAGCAGCCTCAGGGGGACTAGCGGGTCCGGCTCCTACAATGAGCAGTTCTTC
TRBV18	few	TRBJ1-6	TRBD1	CASSDRTGGSPLHF	TGTGCCAGCTCAGACAGGACAGGGGGCTCACCCCTCCACTTT
TRBV18	-	TRBJ1-3	TRBD1	CASSPVSGQSSGNTIYF	TGTGCCAGCTCACCAGTGTCGGGACAGAGCTCTGGAAACACCATATATTTT
TRBV9	-	TRBJ2-5	-	CASSAGFRETQYF	TGTGCCAGCAGCGCGGGGTTCCGGGAGACCCAGTACTTC
TRBV29-1	-	TRBJ2-7	-	CSVFVGPIGVSSYEQYF	TGCAGCGTTTTTGTTGGTCCTATCGGGGTGAGCTCCTACGAGCAGTACTTC
TRBV16	-	TRBJ1-1	-	CASSLGGGSEAFF	TGTGCCAGCAGCCTAGGGGGGGGAAGTGAAGCTTTCTTT
TRBV7-3	-	TRBJ2-2	-	CASAPGGGGGELFF	TGTGCCAGCGCCCCCGGGGGTGGGGGCGGGGAGCTGTTTTTT
TRBV5-1	-	TRBJ1-2	TRBD1	CASSYGQGANGYTF	TGCGCCAGCAGCTATGGACAGGGGGCGAATGGCTACACCTTC
TRBV30	-	TRBJ1-6	-	CAWTSEDNSPLHF	TGTGCCTGGACCTCGGAGGATAATTCACCCCTCCACTTT
TRBV19	-	TRBJ1-1	-	CASSSGMGGFTEAFF	TGTGCCAGTAGTTCCGGCATGGGGGGGTTTACTGAAGCTTTCTTT
TRBV30	once	TRBJ1-6	TRBD1	CAWSVRRDSLRRALHF	TGTGCCTGGAGTGTACGTAGGGACAGCCTCCGTCGGGCCCTCCACTTT
TRBV4-1	-	TRBJ2-5	-	CASSQEDSLQETQYF	TGCGCCAGCAGCCAAGAGGATAGCCTCCAAGAGACCCAGTACTTC
TRBV7-3	once	TRBJ2-5	TRBD2	CASSLGLAETQHF	TGTGCCAGCAGCTTAGGACTAGCGGAGACCCAGCACTTC
TRBV27	-	TRBJ2-1	TRBD2	CASSPPPIAGGIISYNEQFF	TGTGCCAGCAGTCCCCCCCCGATAGCGGGGGGGATAATTTCCTACAATGAGCAGTTCTTC
TRBV3-1/TRBV3-2	-	TRBJ2-2	-	CASSQDRTYANTGELFF	TGTGCCAGCAGCCAAGATAGGACATACGCGAACACCGGGGAGCTGTTTTTT
TRBV19	-	TRBJ1-1	TRBD1	CASLPGQGPGTEAFF	TGTGCCAGTCTCCCGGGACAGGGGCCGGGCACTGAAGCTTTCTTT
TRBV5-1	-	TRBJ2-2	TRBD1	CASSMTGGMAGELFF	TGCGCCAGCAGCATGACAGGGGGCATGGCCGGGGAGCTGTTTTTT
TRBV28	-	TRBJ2-1	-	CASGGGPGWVGEQFF	TGTGCCAGCGGGGGGGGCCCTGGATGGGTTGGTGAGCAGTTCTTC
TRBV2	-	TRBJ1-5	TRBD1	CASSEDRGGQPQHF	TGTGCCAGCAGTGAAGACAGGGGTGGTCAGCCCCAGCATTTT
TRBV19	-	TRBJ1-5	-	CASSPGGSNQPQHF	TGTGCCAGTAGTCCCGGGGGTAGCAATCAGCCCCAGCATTTT
TRBV7-9	-	TRBJ1-4	TRBD1	CASSFTGGRDEKLFF	TGTGCCAGCAGCTTTACAGGGGGCCGAGATGAAAAACTGTTTTTT
TRBV6-5	-	TRBJ1-5	TRBD1	CASSWTGRNQPQHF	TGTGCCAGCAGTTGGACAGGGAGGAATCAGCCCCAGCATTTT
TRBV9	few	TRBJ1-1	-	CASSVAEGRGSEAFF	TGTGCCAGCAGCGTAGCGGAGGGGAGGGGATCCGAAGCTTTCTTT
TRBV28	-	TRBJ2-3	TRBD2	CASSPPLGSSGSTDTQYF	TGTGCCAGCAGTCCCCCCCTTGGTTCTAGCGGGAGCACAGATACGCAGTATTTT
TRBV7-8	-	TRBJ2-1	TRBD2	CASSLARSGGGLNEQFF	TGTGCCAGCAGCTTAGCGCGGTCCGGCGGGGGGCTAAATGAGCAGTTCTTC
TRBV2	once	TRBJ2-5	TRBD1	CASSSGQGRETQYF	TGTGCCAGCAGCTCCGGACAGGGGAGGGAGACCCAGTACTTC
TRBV5-5	-	TRBJ1-2	-	CASSLSVGASKSSYGYTF	TGTGCCAGCAGCCTATCCGTGGGGGCCAGCAAGAGTTCGTATGGCTACACCTTC
TRBV24-1	-	TRBJ1-2	TRBD1	CATGTGVHGYTF	TGTGCCACCGGGACAGGGGTTCATGGCTACACCTTC
TRBV15	-	TRBJ2-2	-	CATSRDKGRVVDTGELFF	TGTGCCACCAGCAGAGATAAGGGCAGGGTTGTGGACACCGGGGAGCTGTTTTTT
TRBV7-9	few	TRBJ2-2	-	CASSEYAGDTGELFF	TGTGCCAGCAGCGAATACGCAGGGGACACCGGGGAGCTGTTTTTT
TRBV7-9	-	TRBJ2-5	TRBD2	CASSSYSGGETQYF	TGTGCCAGCAGCTCCTATAGCGGGGGGGAGACCCAGTACTTC
TRBV2	-	TRBJ1-2	-	CASGRGINYGYTF	TGTGCCAGCGGAAGAGGTATTAACTATGGCTACACCTTC
TRBV3-1/TRBV3-2	-	TRBJ2-7	-	CASSQAAGYIYEQYF	TGTGCCAGCAGCCAAGCGGCAGGGTACATATACGAGCAGTACTTC
TRBV10-3	-	TRBJ1-2	-	CAIISEANYGYTF	TGTGCCATCATTTCAGAAGCTAACTATGGCTACACCTTC
TRBV14	-	TRBJ1-1	-	CASSQVSTEAFF	TGTGCCAGCAGCCAAGTCAGCACTGAAGCTTTCTTT